The 25 T cell receptor beta chains below were found in one sample sequenced in a study of blood T cell repertoires in COVID-19. The method was immunoSEQ multiplex PCR; TCRdb's version includes in-frame clones alone and lacks a portion of them. The sample holds about 200,000 clones, 70% to 90% seen once. The specimen sequenced was peripheral blood. These receptors came from a man aged 60 to 69 with active or convalescent COVID-19.

V usage is TRBV27 and J usage is TRBJ1-2; TRBD1 agrees at 8 bases. The germline gives CDR1 MNHEY, CDR2 SMNVEV (reference sequence). The CDR3 is 14 amino acids. Germline trimming cut 5 bases from V and 3 bases from J; bases unmatched to any gene: 5. CDR3 residues: CASSDQGADYGYTF. As DNA, the CDR3 is TGTGCCAGCAGTGACCAGGGGGCGGACTATGGCTACACCTTC.

The chain employs TRBV5-6 and TRBJ1-3; D is possibly TRBD1 (6 bases). V lost 4 bases and J lost 4, with 18 bases in between. CDR3 length: 16 residues. CDR1 is SGHDT, CDR2 YYEEEE, per germline. The CDR3 DNA sequence: TGTGCCAGCAGCCGCTCGTTGGCAGGGGCGGGAAACACCATATATTTT. Encoded protein: CASSRSLAGAGNTIYF.

The rearrangement links TRBV5-1 to TRBJ1-3; D uncertain. Trimming removed 0 bases from V and 7 bases from J, with 11 bases in between. The V gene's germline CDR1 is SGHRS and CDR2 YFSETQ. This CDR3 contains 14 residues. In nucleotides, the CDR3 is TGCGCCAGCAGCTTGGGCGCGAACCACAACACCATATATTTT. Its protein product is CASSLGANHNTIYF.

The gene calls are TRBV9 and TRBJ1-5, with D possibly being TRBD1 (5 bases). CDR3 size: 15 residues. V dropped 1 base and J dropped 5 bases, with 13 bases sitting between them. CDR1 is SGDLS, CDR2 YYNGEE, per germline. Here the CDR3 reads CASSVSGVRDQPQHF. CDR3 DNA: TGTGCCAGCAGCGTATCGGGGGTTCGAGATCAGCCCCAGCATTTT.

This chain connects TRBV19 to TRBJ2-3; tentatively, D is TRBD1 (6 bases). CDR3 size: 16 residues. CDR1 and CDR2 from the germline V gene are LNHDA and SQIVND (reference sequence). The V end was cut by 2 bases, the J end by 4 bases, with 16 bases between. The CDR3 spells CASSIPRSDRSDTQYF. CDR3 sequence (DNA): TGTGCCAGTAGTATACCGCGCTCTGACAGGTCAGATACGCAGTATTTT.

V and J are TRBV6-5 and TRBJ1-2, with D possibly TRBD1 on 5 matching bases. There are 13 residues in the CDR3. Germline CDR1 MNHEY, CDR2 SVGAGI. With 10 bases removed from V and 4 bases from J, the gap between germline ends came to 16 bases. The CDR3 DNA reads TGTGCCACCCGGCGTTCAGGGTCCTATGGCTACACCTTC. Its translation is CATRRSGSYGYTF.

This chain connects TRBV13 to TRBJ1-5; D perhaps matches TRBD1 (6 bases). This CDR3 has 16 residues. CDR1 and CDR2 (germline): PRHDT, FYEKMQ (reference sequence). With 5 bases removed from V and 4 bases from J, the gap between germline ends came to 18 bases. CDR3 region: CASSPQGRGGNQPQHF. The CDR3 DNA is TGTGCCAGCAGCCCCCAGGGGAGGGGGGGAAATCAGCCCCAGCATTTT.

The V and J genes are TRBV5-1 and TRBJ1-1, with D possibly TRBD1 on 5 matching bases. Germline CDR1 is SGHRS and CDR2 is YFSETQ. Trimming cost V 4 bases and J 1 base, with 8 bases left between them. CDR3 length equals 13 residues. Here the CDR3 reads CASSGQGNTEAFF. In nucleotides, the CDR3 is TGCGCCAGCAGCGGTCAGGGGAACACTGAAGCTTTCTTT. Full variable domain (outside the CDR3, taken from reference TRBV5-1 and TRBJ1-1): KAGVTQTPRYLIKTRGQQVTLSCSPISGHRSVSWYQQTPGQGLQFLFEYFSETQRNKGNFPGRFSGRQFSNSRSEMNVSTLELGDSALYLCASSGQGNTEAFFGQGTRLTVV.

This chain's CDR3 is CASRDWSSYEQYF. The CDR3 DNA reads as TGTGCCAGCAGGGACTGGAGCTCCTACGAGCAGTACTTC. The chain recombines TRBV6-5 with TRBJ2-7; D perhaps matches TRBD2 (5 bases). V was trimmed by 6 bases and J by 0 bases, leaving 9 bases between them. The length of the CDR3 is 13 residues. Per germline, CDR1 MNHEY and CDR2 SVGAGI.

This chain links TRBV11-2 with TRBJ2-3, with a weak D call TRBD2 (5 bases). Trimming shortened V by 3 bases and J by 4 bases, and 8 bases separated the two germline ends. This CDR3 has 13 residues. The V gene's germline CDR1 is SGHAT and CDR2 FQNNGV. CDR3 nucleotide sequence: TGTGCCAGCAGCTTCTCCGGGGCAGATACGCAGTATTTT. Its translation is CASSFSGADTQYF.

The chain carries TRBV19 and TRBJ2-3; TRBD1 agrees at 9 bases. CDR3 length: 19 amino acids. Per germline, CDR1 LNHDA and CDR2 SQIVND (reference sequence). J gave up 1 base and V 4 bases, and 15 bases lay outside the gene matches. In DNA form, the CDR3 reads TGTGCCAGTAGTACCCCCCGGGACAGGGTTTCGGCTGGCACAGATACGCAGTATTTT. Residues: CASSTPRDRVSAGTDTQYF.

The chain combines TRBV6-6 with TRBJ2-2; a weak D match, TRBD1 (5 bases). The V gene lost 8 bases and the J gene lost 4 bases, with 14 bases spanning the gap. Germline V gene data show CDR1 as MNHNY and CDR2 as SVGAGI (reference sequence). The CDR3 runs 14 residues. The CDR3 nucleotides are TGTGCCAGCGCCTGGGGCAGAACCACCGGGGAGCTGTTTTTT. Residues: CASAWGRTTGELFF.

This chain connects TRBV9 to TRBJ1-3; D is undetermined. V was trimmed by 0 bases and J by 0 bases, leaving 4 bases between them. This CDR3 spans 14 amino acids. Per germline, CDR1 SGDLS and CDR2 YYNGEE. The CDR3 region is CASSVDGSGNTIYF. The CDR3 DNA follows: TGTGCCAGCAGCGTAGACGGCTCTGGAAACACCATATATTTT.

The chain recombines TRBV18 with TRBJ2-3; TRBD1 matches at 9 bases. V lost 2 bases to trimming and J lost 3 bases; unmatched junction nucleotides: 9. The CDR3 has 17 residues. Germline V CDR1 and CDR2: KGHSH, LQKENI. The DNA for the CDR3 is TGTGCCAGCTCACCATCCCGGGACAGGGAGGTGACAGATACGCAGTATTTT. Translating gives CASSPSRDREVTDTQYF.

This rearrangement joins TRBV7-2 to TRBJ2-7; D is undetermined. The CDR3 length is 17 residues. The V gene's germline CDR1 is SGHTA and CDR2 FQGNSA. Trimming shortened V by 2 bases and J by 2 bases, and 19 bases separated the two germline ends. Written as DNA, the CDR3 is TGTGCCAGCAGCTTAAGGCGGTTAGACCGGATCACCTACGAGCAGTACTTC. Encoded protein: CASSLRRLDRITYEQYF. The full variable domain, completed using reference TRBV7-2 and TRBJ2-7, is GAGVSQSPSNKVTEKGKDVELRCDPISGHTALYWYRQSLGQGLEFLIYFQGNSAPDKSGLPSDRFSAERTGGSVSTLTIQRTQQEDSAVYLCASSLRRLDRITYEQYFGPGTRLTVT.

This clone turned up a few times. This rearrangement joins TRBV30 to TRBJ2-1, with 8 nucleotides matching TRBD1. The CDR3 contains 13 residues. Germline V gene sequence: CDR1 GTSNPN, CDR2 SVGIG (reference sequence). With 2 bases clipped from V and 6 bases from J, the junction kept 3 bases outside the gene matches. The CDR3 protein is CAWSMDRANEQFF. The DNA of the CDR3 is TGTGCCTGGAGTATGGACAGGGCCAATGAGCAGTTCTTC.

The rearrangement joins TRBV12-3 or TRBV12-4 to TRBJ1-1; D perhaps matches TRBD1 (5 bases). The CDR3 is 13 amino acids. V shed 3 bases and J shed 5 bases, with 10 bases lying between them. CDR3 sequence (DNA): TGTGCCAGCAGTTTTACAGGAGATACTGAAGCTTTCTTT. Protein product: CASSFTGDTEAFF.

V and J are TRBV6-6 and TRBJ1-5, with TRBD1 as a possible D gene (6 bases). The CDR3 extends over 15 amino acids. V lost 6 bases, J lost 4 bases, and 16 bases lay in between. CDR1 MNHNY and CDR2 SVGAGI come from the germline V gene (reference sequence). The CDR3 reads CASSMTRGLNQPQHF. CDR3 in DNA: TGTGCCAGCAGCATGACCAGGGGCCTAAATCAGCCCCAGCATTTT.

In its sample, this clone was seen once. This chain uses TRBV2 with TRBJ1-5; D ambiguous. The CDR3 covers 14 residues. Germline V gives CDR1 SNHLY, CDR2 FYNNEI. Between the trimmed V and J ends, which lost 0 bases and 1 base, there was a span of 4 bases. The CDR3 DNA reads TGTGCCAGCAGTGAAGCTACAAGCAATCAGCCCCAGCATTTT. This encodes CASSEATSNQPQHF.

The chain combines TRBV7-8 with TRBJ1-5; 10 nucleotides match TRBD1. J gave up 9 bases and V 5 bases, and 7 bases lay outside the gene matches. CDR3 size: 14 residues. Germline values: CDR1 SGHVS, CDR2 FQNEAQ. This CDR3 reads CASSPGTGARPQHF. CDR3 in DNA: TGTGCCAGCAGCCCTGGGACAGGGGCTCGGCCCCAGCATTTT.

The rearrangement uses TRBV3-1 (or the pseudogene TRBV3-2) and TRBJ1-1, with D possibly being TRBD1 (5 bases). Germline CDR1 is LGHDT and CDR2 is YNNKEL (reference sequence). The CDR3 has 15 residues. V was cut by 6 bases and J by 1 base, with 15 bases left in between. The CDR3 DNA reads TGTGCCAGCAGTTCCAGGGAGGGCGGGAACACTGAAGCTTTCTTT. Its protein is CASSSREGGNTEAFF.

The chain joins TRBV10-3 to TRBJ1-2; 7 nucleotides agree with TRBD1. Germline trimming cut 0 bases from V and 4 bases from J; bases unmatched to any gene: 11. CDR3 length equals 17 residues. The germline V gene has CDR1 ENHRY and CDR2 SYGVKD. The CDR3 sequence is CAISESYPPQGGYGYTF. The CDR3, as DNA: TGTGCCATCAGTGAGTCGTACCCCCCCCAGGGGGGCTATGGCTACACCTTC.

The CDR3 loop reads CASSSEAAQQYF. The CDR3 nucleotides read TGTGCCAGCTCATCCGAAGCGGCTCAACAGTACTTC. This rearrangement joins TRBV18 to TRBJ2-5; weak D call: TRBD2 (5 bases). The CDR3 consists of 12 residues. The germline V and J ends were trimmed by 5 bases and 11 bases, with 15 bases remaining between them. Germline loops: CDR1 KGHSH, CDR2 LQKENI.

J is TRBJ1-6 and V is TRBV5-1; 8 bases fit TRBD1. The CDR3 is 14 residues long. Germline CDR1 reads SGHRS; CDR2 reads YFSETQ. Trimming took 3 bases from V and 9 from J; bases not matched to a gene: 5. As DNA, the CDR3 is TGCGCCAGCAGCTCCGGGACAGGTCGTTCACCCCTCCACTTT. Translation: CASSSGTGRSPLHF. Using reference TRBV5-1 and TRBJ1-6 for the parts outside the CDR3, the full variable domain is KAGVTQTPRYLIKTRGQQVTLSCSPISGHRSVSWYQQTPGQGLQFLFEYFSETQRNKGNFPGRFSGRQFSNSRSEMNVSTLELGDSALYLCASSSGTGRSPLHFGNGTRLTVT.

The V gene is TRBV3-1 (or the pseudogene TRBV3-2), the J gene TRBJ1-5, with D unclear. There are 14 residues in the CDR3. Germline V lookup: CDR1 LGHDT, CDR2 YNNKEL (reference sequence). V lost 4 bases and J 6 bases, leaving 13 bases between the germline ends. CDR3 coding DNA: TGTGCCAGCAGCCCCACCCCGGGTCCTCAGCCCCAGCATTTT. This sequence encodes CASSPTPGPQPQHF.